One and the same sample provided the 12 T cell receptor beta chains below, sequenced in a study of T-cell memory formation after mild COVID-19. In TCRdb, the 5' RACE reads were re-called with MiXCR into one record per CDR3 protein. The sample records more than 150,000 distinct CDR3 sequences, roughly 12% being singletons. The sample consisted of PBMCs or a T cell subset sorted from them (not recorded which). Receptors originate from a man aged 18-30 years who had mild COVID-19 (a few samples of this study predate the infection). Cell type and time point are not known.

This chain connects TRBV18 to TRBJ2-1, with TRBD2 matching 9 bases. The CDR3 runs 19 residues. Per germline, CDR1 KGHSH and CDR2 LQKENI. Losses at the gene ends were 5 bases for V and 2 bases for J; bases not matched to a gene: 16. CDR3 nucleotide sequence: TGTGCCAGCTCAGCGGTGGCTAGCGGGGTGGTAGGAACCTACAATGAGCAGTTCTTC. Its translation is CASSAVASGVVGTYNEQFF.

The chain carries TRBV20-1 and TRBJ2-3; D not resolved. CDR3 length: 13 residues. The V end lost 1 base, the J end lost 5 bases, and 10 bases lay between the germline ends. The germline gives CDR1 DFQATT, CDR2 SNEGSKA (reference sequence). Written as DNA, the CDR3 is TGCAGTGCTAGAGGCCTAGATATAGATACGCAGTATTTT. Translating gives CSARGLDIDTQYF.

This chain connects TRBV11-2 to TRBJ2-5; D is possibly TRBD2 (6 bases). The CDR3 has 16 residues. CDR1 SGHAT and CDR2 FQNNGV come from the germline V gene. The germline V and J ends were trimmed by 1 base and 5 bases, with 17 bases remaining between them. The CDR3 is CASSLAIQTSRETQYF. Written as DNA, the CDR3 is TGTGCCAGCAGCTTAGCCATACAGACTAGTCGGGAGACCCAGTACTTC.

This chain links TRBV7-2 with TRBJ2-4; D is possibly TRBD1 (5 bases). Germline V gene data show CDR1 as SGHTA and CDR2 as FQGNSA. The CDR3 has 13 residues. The ends were cut back, 3 bases at V and 5 bases at J, with 8 bases in the middle. CDR3 loop: CASSFTGENIQYF. CDR3 in DNA: TGTGCCAGCAGCTTTACAGGAGAAAACATTCAGTACTTC.

The chain employs TRBV6-6 and TRBJ2-3; 9 bases align to TRBD1. Germline CDR1 and CDR2: MNHNY and SVGAGI (reference sequence). This CDR3 is 15 amino acids long. The J segment lost 14 bases and the V segment lost 5 bases, leaving 17 bases of the junction unmatched. CDR3 bases: TGTGCCAGCAGTAACTGGGGACAGGGACCCCCGCTCCTGTATTTT. Translated, it gives CASSNWGQGPPLLYF.

The chain couples TRBV5-1 to TRBJ1-6, with 9 bases fitting TRBD1. The CDR3 spans 14 residues. Per germline, CDR1 SGHRS and CDR2 YFSETQ. The trim removed 4 bases at V and 17 bases at J, leaving 13 bases unmatched. CDR3 DNA sequence: TGCGCCAGCAGCCACGGGACAGGGCTCGAAAGGGTCCACTTT. This translates into CASSHGTGLERVHF.

V usage is TRBV12-3 or TRBV12-4 and J usage is TRBJ2-7; TRBD2 matches 9 bases. The ends lost 1 base at V and 5 bases at J; junction bases unmatched: 6. This CDR3 has 15 residues. The CDR3: CASSLGLAGLNEQYV. The CDR3 DNA reads TGTGCCAGCAGTTTAGGGCTAGCGGGGCTAAACGAGCAGTACGTC.

At least ten counts were recorded for this clonotype. This sequence joins TRBV7-2 and TRBJ1-5; D is perhaps TRBD1 (6 bases). The CDR3 is 15 residues long. CDR1 SGHTA and CDR2 FQGNSA come from the germline V gene. Trimming pared 3 bases from V and 4 bases from J, leaving 13 bases between. CDR3 bases: TGTGCCAGCAGCTTTTCCGGGGGCGGAAATCAGCCCCAGCATTTT. The encoded protein is CASSFSGGGNQPQHF. The whole variable domain, remainder taken from reference TRBV7-2 and TRBJ1-5, is GAGVSQSPSNKVTEKGKDVELRCDPISGHTALYWYRQSLGQGLEFLIYFQGNSAPDKSGLPSDRFSAERTGGSVSTLTIQRTQQEDSAVYLCASSFSGGGNQPQHFGDGTRLSIL.

The genes are TRBV6-2 or TRBV6-3 and TRBJ2-7, with D possibly being TRBD1 (6 bases). Trimming took off 6 bases at V and 5 bases at J, with 20 bases between the two ends. The CDR3 runs to 15 residues. Germline lookup yields CDR1 MNHEY and CDR2 SVGEGT. CDR3 loop: CASSTGSWHLDEQYV. CDR3 nucleotide sequence: TGTGCCAGCAGCACAGGGTCGTGGCACTTGGACGAGCAGTACGTC.

This clonotype came up many times. V is TRBV4-3 and J is TRBJ1-4; unclear D gene. Germline CDR1 LGHNA, CDR2 YSLEER. The CDR3 has 13 residues. The V end lost 4 bases, the J end lost 7 bases, and 10 bases lay between the germline ends. The CDR3 bases are TGCGCCAGCAGCCGGCTCGGGCTTGAAAAACTGTTTTTT. Protein: CASSRLGLEKLFF.

This clonotype was detected a few times. V gene TRBV11-2 combines with J gene TRBJ2-3; no clear D gene. Trimming pared 2 bases from V and 7 bases from J, leaving 7 bases between. There are 12 residues in the CDR3. Germline V CDR1 and CDR2: SGHAT, FQNNGV. The CDR3 loop is CASSLQLYTQYF. Here the CDR3 DNA reads TGTGCCAGCAGCTTACAGCTATATACGCAGTATTTT. Full variable domain (outside the CDR3, taken from reference TRBV11-2 and TRBJ2-3): EAGVAQSPRYKIIEKRQSVAFWCNPISGHATLYWYQQILGQGPKLLIQFQNNGVVDDSQLPKDRFSAERLKGVDSTLKIQPAKLEDSAVYLCASSLQLYTQYFGPGTRLTVL.

The V call is TRBV24-1, the J call TRBJ2-5, with 12 bases fitting TRBD1. CDR1 KGHDR and CDR2 SFDVKD come from the germline V gene. There are 16 residues in the CDR3. Trimming at V came to 4 bases and at J to 4 bases, leaving 6 bases not matched to a gene. The CDR3 protein is CATSETGTGGLETQYF. CDR3 nucleotide sequence: TGTGCCACCAGTGAGACCGGGACAGGGGGCTTAGAGACCCAGTACTTC.